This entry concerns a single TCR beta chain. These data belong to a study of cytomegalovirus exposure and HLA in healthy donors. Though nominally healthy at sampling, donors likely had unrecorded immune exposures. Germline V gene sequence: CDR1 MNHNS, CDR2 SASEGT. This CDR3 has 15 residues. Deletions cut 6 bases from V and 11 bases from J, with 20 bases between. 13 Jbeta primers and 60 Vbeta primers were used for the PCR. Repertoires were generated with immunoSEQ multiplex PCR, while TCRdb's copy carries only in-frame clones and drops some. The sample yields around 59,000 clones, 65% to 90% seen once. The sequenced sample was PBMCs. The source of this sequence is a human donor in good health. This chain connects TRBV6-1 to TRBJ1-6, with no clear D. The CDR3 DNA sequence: TGTGCCAGCAGGGAGAGGGTAGGGTTGGGGACACCCCTCCACTTT. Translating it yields CASRERVGLGTPLHF.